This T cell receptor (beta chain) was recorded in a study of blood T cell repertoires in COVID-19. At the level of the study: COVID-19 samples from acute and convalescent phases originated in the United States, Italy and Spain.

The V gene's germline CDR1 is MDHEN and CDR2 SYDVKM. This CDR3 is built from 14 residues. Germline trimming cut 7 bases from V and 3 bases from J; bases unmatched to any gene: 5. The assay was immunoSEQ multiplex PCR, and TCRdb's table has in-frame clones only and misses some. The sample lists 150,000 to 180,000 clones; approximately 92% were seen once. V usage is TRBV28 and J usage is TRBJ2-7, with TRBD2 matching 11 bases. Sequencing used peripheral blood. This sequence originates from a woman in her thirties or forties with acute or convalescent COVID-19. The CDR3 protein is CASTSTSGGYEQYF. The CDR3 DNA is TGTGCCAGCACCAGTACTAGCGGGGGCTACGAGCAGTACTTC.